The TCR beta chain under discussion was sequenced for a study of CXCR3-negative and CXCR3-positive naive CD8 T cells. Study-level findings and limits: For the naive subsets, surface CD5 was similar, and TCR strength was inferred from TRB CDR3 properties. Cryopreserved cells partially lost CXCR3 expression, and fresh PBMCs were used in most assays. High diversity, comparable across both naive subsets, contrasted with much lower diversity in memory CD8+ cells.

The CDR3 covers 14 residues. Looked up from germline, CDR1 is SEHNR and CDR2 is FQNEAQ (reference sequence). Turning to this clonotype: Antigen specificity is unknown.

5' RACE that incorporated UMI labels was used to prepare the TRB cDNA libraries. TCRdb reprocessed the 5' RACE reads, keeping one entry per CDR3 protein, no DNA. The sample is made up of 150,000 or so distinct CDR3 sequences, and the top ten hold 0.29% of it. The chain links TRBV7-9 to TRBJ2-3. This sequence was found in a human donor in good health. Some clones in this sample may be carry-over from other donors' samples. Input material: naive CXCR3- CD8+ T cells from blood. Regarding subset: CD45RO-CCR7+CD27+CD95- naive CD8+ T cells lacking CXCR3 (TNR3-). CDR3: CASSLAIRPDTQYF.